The 15 T cell receptor beta chains below come from one sample, sequenced in a study of T cell repertoires in cytomegalovirus infection. One entry per CDR3 protein, called by TCRdb with MiXCR from the reads. The table includes hundreds of thousands of distinct CDR3 sequences, 30% to 35% detected once. No antigens are known for them. The starting material was cultured PBMCs, obtained from culture after CMV antigen stimulation. The receptors were gathered from a human donor in good health (CMV status not recorded). Some clones in this sample may be carry-over from other donors' samples.

A few counts support this clonotype. V is TRBV18 and J is TRBJ2-5; TRBD1 matches at 8 bases. The length of the CDR3 is 14 residues. V dropped 5 bases and J dropped 4; count of bases not matched to a gene: 6. CDR1 and CDR2 (germline): KGHSH, LQKENI. The DNA of the CDR3 is TGTGCCAGCTCAGGGGTCGGACAGGGAGAGACCCAGTACTTC. Its protein product is CASSGVGQGETQYF. Using reference TRBV18 and TRBJ2-5 for the parts outside the CDR3, the full variable domain is NAGVMQNPRHLVRRRGQEARLRCSPMKGHSHVYWYRQLPEEGLKFMVYLQKENIIDESGMPKERFSAEFPKEGPSILRIQQVVRGDSAAYFCASSGVGQGETQYFGPGTRLLVL.

This clonotype was counted only a few times. The gene calls are TRBV20-1 and TRBJ1-2; D unresolved. V was pared by 3 bases and J by 7 bases, with 6 bases between. The germline V gene encodes CDR1 DFQATT and CDR2 SNEGSKA (reference sequence). This CDR3 is 10 amino acids long. CDR3 sequence: CSASLGGYTF. In DNA form, the CDR3 reads TGCAGTGCTAGTTTGGGTGGCTACACCTTC.

The V call is TRBV6-2 or TRBV6-3, the J call TRBJ2-7, with D perhaps TRBD1 (6 bases). Germline lookup yields CDR1 MNHEY and CDR2 SVGEGT. Trimming cost V 2 bases and J 1 base, with 15 bases left between them. The CDR3 consists of 16 residues. The CDR3 DNA sequence: TGTGCCAGCAGTTACCGGTCCGACAGGCGATCCTACGAGCAGTACTTC. This encodes CASSYRSDRRSYEQYF.

This clonotype came up a few times. The genes are TRBV6-5 and TRBJ1-1; D is unresolved. The length of the CDR3 is 12 residues. Germline CDR1 and CDR2: MNHEY and SVGAGI. V lost 8 bases and J lost 11, with 18 bases in between. In DNA form, the CDR3 reads TGTGCCAGCGCCGGACCTAGCCTAAGGGCTTTCTTT. Its translation is CASAGPSLRAFF.

The genes are TRBV6-6 and TRBJ2-3, with D tentatively TRBD1 (6 bases). This CDR3 contains 16 residues. The V gene's germline CDR1 is MNHNY and CDR2 SVGAGI (reference sequence). V lost 4 bases and J lost 2, with 16 bases in between. For the CDR3, the DNA is TGTGCCAGCAGTTCCCCCCCAGGGGAACCCACAGATACGCAGTATTTT. This codes for CASSSPPGEPTDTQYF.

The chain recombines TRBV19 with TRBJ1-4; no definite D call. V was shortened by 6 bases and J by 8 bases, with 10 bases between the two germline ends. The CDR3 totals 12 residues. From germline, CDR1 is LNHDA and CDR2 SQIVND (reference sequence). The CDR3 DNA follows: TGTGCCAGTAGCCAGAGCGGAGAAAAACTGTTTTTT. Its protein product is CASSQSGEKLFF.

There are a few counts of this clonotype. The rearrangement uses TRBV12-3 or TRBV12-4 and TRBJ2-2, with a weak D call TRBD2 (5 bases). The CDR3 runs 16 residues. The V end was cut by 3 bases, the J end by 5 bases, with 16 bases between. The CDR3 coding sequence is TGTGCCAGCAGTTTCTTGGCGGGCCAGAAGACCGGGGAGCTGTTTTTT. This encodes CASSFLAGQKTGELFF.

This clonotype was seen ten or more times. V is TRBV4-2 and J is TRBJ2-1; 16 bases line up with TRBD2. With V trimmed by 0 bases and J by 4 bases, 3 bases remained unmatched. Germline V lookup: CDR1 LGHNA, CDR2 YNFKEQ. The CDR3 consists of 18 residues. CDR3 coding DNA: TGTGCCAGCAGCCAAGAGGGGACTAGCGGGGGGGATTACAATGAGCAGTTCTTC. It yields the protein CASSQEGTSGGDYNEQFF.

This chain links TRBV4-3 with TRBJ2-3, with a possible D match to TRBD2 (6 bases). V was trimmed by 1 base and J by 3 bases, leaving 8 bases between them. The CDR3 is 14 residues long. Germline V gives CDR1 LGHNA, CDR2 YSLEER. The CDR3 loop is CASSQGLETDTQYF. CDR3 coding DNA: TGCGCCAGCAGCCAAGGACTAGAGACAGATACGCAGTATTTT.

A few counts support this clonotype. The CDR3 here is CASSLVAGGPIGELFF. The CDR3 DNA reads TGTGCCAGCAGCTTAGTGGCGGGGGGGCCTATCGGGGAGCTGTTTTTT. The chain is built from TRBV7-8 and TRBJ2-2; 9 bases are shared with TRBD2. Per germline, CDR1 SGHVS and CDR2 FQNEAQ. This CDR3 has 16 residues. V lost 1 base to trimming and J lost 7 bases; unmatched junction nucleotides: 7.

This clonotype has just a few counts. The CDR3 loop is CASSLGRTGQETQYF. The CDR3 coding sequence is TGTGCCAGCAGCTTAGGGCGCACGGGGCAAGAGACCCAGTACTTC. The genes are TRBV11-3 and TRBJ2-5, with a tentative D call TRBD2 (5 bases). Germline CDR1 SGHNT, CDR2 YENEEA. This CDR3 spans 15 amino acids. V lost 1 base to trimming and J lost 2 bases, with 11 bases between them.

The rearrangement links TRBV6-6 to TRBJ2-5; D possibly corresponds to TRBD2 (6 bases). Germline loops: CDR1 MNHNY, CDR2 SVGAGI (reference sequence). Trimming took 7 bases from V and 2 from J, leaving 14 bases between them. CDR3 length equals 14 residues. The CDR3 DNA is TGTGCCAGCAACTTAGCGGCCACTCAAGAGACCCAGTACTTC. Translation: CASNLAATQETQYF.

J is TRBJ1-5 and V is TRBV6-8; the D is unclear. Germline CDR1 reads MNHGY; CDR2 reads SAAAGT. CDR3 length: 14 residues. Trimming took 3 bases from V and 5 from J, leaving 11 bases between them. CDR3 nucleotide sequence: TGTGCCAGCAGTTATCTGGACGGCTATCAGCCCCAGCATTTT. Residues: CASSYLDGYQPQHF.

The rearrangement uses TRBV4-1 and TRBJ1-5; maybe TRBD1 (6 bases). The germline V gene encodes CDR1 MGHRA and CDR2 YSYEKL. This CDR3 is built from 17 residues. V dropped 4 bases and J dropped 2 bases, with 18 bases sitting between them. CDR3 region: CASSPYPRGSGNQPQHF. In DNA, the CDR3 is TGCGCCAGCAGCCCATACCCCAGGGGATCAGGCAATCAGCCCCAGCATTTT.

The rearrangement joins TRBV12-3 or TRBV12-4 to TRBJ1-5; no clear D gene. The germline V and J ends were trimmed by 4 bases and 2 bases, with 9 bases remaining between them. CDR3 length: 14 amino acids. CDR3 in DNA: TGTGCCAGCAGTTCGGCTGGGGGCAATCAGCCCCAGCATTTT. Translation gives CASSSAGGNQPQHF.